This T cell receptor beta chain was documented in a study of human T cells and chemical hapten exposure. In the authors' methods: Sampled TCR counts reached a median of around 89,000 per sample, with values ranging from roughly 20,000 to 750,000. TCRdb processed the RACE reads anew with MiXCR; each CDR3 protein has one entry. The V and J calls were not made by the authors but by TCRdb's processing. The data show 100,000 to 150,000 distinct CDR3 sequences, with approximately 9.1% seen just once and roughly 1.8% held by the top ten. Time point meaning: healthy volunteer bleed at 2 weeks. It was from unfractionated whole blood that total RNA was extracted. The germline gives CDR1 KGHSH, CDR2 LQKENI. CDR3 length: 14 amino acids. Trimming stripped 2 bases from V and 4 bases from J, with 11 bases between. This clonotype was seen more than once but under ten times.

The V and J genes are TRBV18 and TRBJ1-1; perhaps TRBD1 as D (5 bases). Sequences were obtained from whole blood. The TCR sequence derives from a male donor in good health. Some clones in this sample may be carry-over from other donors' samples. The CDR3 loop reads CASSPRGEGTEAFF. Written as DNA, the CDR3 is TGTGCCAGCTCACCAAGAGGGGAGGGCACTGAAGCTTTCTTT.